Shown below are 28 T cell receptor beta chains from a single sample sequenced in a study of blood T cell repertoires in COVID-19 (dated by TCRdb to 2020 to 2022). Library preparation was by the immunoSEQ multiplex PCR assay. TCRdb took over this immuneACCESS table, retaining in-frame rearrangements with V and J assigned. Such tables are incomplete; in checked studies, under half of the missing clones stem from an unresolved V gene, and the remainder is unexplained. The sample profile shows approximately 300,000 clones; 75% to 90% of them were found once. The top ten constitute about 4% of the sample. The sequenced sample consisted of peripheral blood. The source of these receptors is a woman between 40 and 55 years old with acute or convalescent COVID-19.

The chain couples TRBV5-1 to TRBJ1-3, with TRBD1 identical over 10 bases. The V gene end was trimmed by 3 bases and the J gene end by 0 bases; junction bases not matched to a gene: 0. This CDR3 region has 15 residues. Germline values: CDR1 SGHRS, CDR2 YFSETQ. This chain's CDR3 is CASSWTGGSGNTIYF. The CDR3 region has the DNA TGCGCCAGCAGCTGGACAGGGGGCTCTGGAAACACCATATATTTT.

The genes are TRBV25-1 and TRBJ1-1; D uncertain. V was pared by 8 bases and J by 2 bases, with 12 bases between. Looked up from germline, CDR1 is MGHDK and CDR2 is SYGVNS. The CDR3 runs to 13 residues. CDR3: CASRPGFNTEAFF. CDR3 coding DNA: TGTGCCAGCCGCCCCGGGTTTAACACTGAAGCTTTCTTT.

The J gene is TRBJ2-3, the V gene TRBV3-1 (or the pseudogene TRBV3-2); possible D gene TRBD2, 5 bases. The V end was cut by 1 base, the J end by 6 bases, with 14 bases between. The CDR3 covers 15 residues. Germline V gives CDR1 LGHDT, CDR2 YNNKEL (reference sequence). The CDR3 region has the DNA TGTGCCAGCAGCCAAGCTAGGACCCGCGGGGATACGCAGTATTTT. Translating it yields CASSQARTRGDTQYF.

V is TRBV10-2 and J is TRBJ2-2; TRBD2 is a possible D gene (7 bases). Between the trimmed V and J ends, which lost 6 bases and 3 bases, there was a span of 20 bases. This CDR3 is built from 17 residues. Germline CDR1 is WSHSY and CDR2 is SAAADI. CDR3 sequence reads: CASSEGRGSLYTGELFF. DNA for the CDR3: TGCGCCAGCAGCGAGGGGAGGGGGTCCCTCTACACCGGGGAGCTGTTTTTT.

V gene TRBV27 combines with J gene TRBJ2-2, with 12 bases fitting TRBD2. Trimming took 2 bases from V and 3 from J; bases not matched to a gene: 1. Germline CDR1 is MNHEY and CDR2 is SMNVEV (reference sequence). The CDR3 totals 16 residues. The CDR3 nucleotides are TGTGCCAGCAGTTTAGGACTAGCGGGGCACACCGGGGAGCTGTTTTTT. Its protein is CASSLGLAGHTGELFF.

The chain uses TRBV5-4 and TRBJ1-1, with TRBD1 as a possible D gene (5 bases). CDR1 is SGHNT and CDR2 is YYREEE in the germline V gene (reference sequence). V was clipped by 0 bases and J by 3 bases, with 6 bases between them. The CDR3 runs 13 residues. The CDR3 region has the DNA TGTGCCAGCAGCTTGGTAGGGGACACTGAAGCTTTCTTT. Protein product: CASSLVGDTEAFF.

V and J are TRBV27 and TRBJ2-2, with TRBD1 matching 12 bases. V dropped 3 bases and J dropped 6; count of bases not matched to a gene: 5. The CDR3 has 16 amino acids. The germline V gene encodes CDR1 MNHEY and CDR2 SMNVEV (reference sequence). The CDR3 nucleotides read TGTGCCAGCAGTTTTCCGGGACAGGGGGCGTCCGGGGAGCTGTTTTTT. Protein sequence: CASSFPGQGASGELFF.

The chain is built from TRBV27 and TRBJ1-2, with TRBD1 matching over 7 bases. V was pared by 3 bases and J by 1 base, with 8 bases of the junction left unmatched. This CDR3 has 16 residues. The V gene's germline CDR1 is MNHEY and CDR2 SMNVEV (reference sequence). This chain's CDR3 is CASSFARQGFNYGYTF. As DNA, the CDR3 is TGTGCCAGCAGTTTTGCTCGACAGGGCTTTAACTATGGCTACACCTTC.

This rearrangement joins TRBV2 to TRBJ1-5; 7 positions agree with TRBD1. The CDR3 extends over 13 amino acids. The V segment lost 2 bases and the J segment 6 bases; nucleotides outside the gene matches: 1. CDR1 is SNHLY, CDR2 FYNNEI, per germline. CDR3 amino acids: CASSERGPQPQHF. CDR3 in DNA: TGTGCCAGCAGTGAAAGGGGGCCTCAGCCCCAGCATTTT.

The gene calls are TRBV2 and TRBJ1-2; D is ambiguous. Trimming cost V 6 bases and J 7 bases, with 12 bases left between them. The CDR3 is made up of 12 amino acids. CDR1 and CDR2 from the germline V gene are SNHLY and FYNNEI. The CDR3 bases are TGTGCCAGCAGCTTAACTCGGGGTGGCTACACCTTC. It translates to CASSLTRGGYTF.

The chain recombines TRBV5-4 with TRBJ2-5; TRBD1 matches 7 bases. J lost 5 bases, V lost 2 bases, and 6 bases had no gene match. Germline V lookup: CDR1 SGHNT, CDR2 YYREEE (reference sequence). The CDR3 sequence is 14 residues long. The chain's CDR3 is CASSLQGNRETQYF. CDR3 in DNA: TGTGCCAGCAGCTTACAGGGGAATCGGGAGACCCAGTACTTC. Supplemented by reference TRBV5-4 and TRBJ2-5, the full variable domain reads ETGVTQSPTHLIKTRGQQVTLRCSSQSGHNTVSWYQQALGQGPQFIFQYYREEENGRGNFPPRFSGLQFPNYSSELNVNALELDDSALYLCASSLQGNRETQYFGPGTRLLVL.

This rearrangement joins TRBV19 to TRBJ2-3, with 13 nucleotides matching TRBD2. Germline values: CDR1 LNHDA, CDR2 SQIVND (reference sequence). V shed 6 bases and J 0 bases; nucleotides not matched to a gene: 9. This CDR3 comprises 18 residues. CDR3 sequence (DNA): TGTGCCAGTAGCCTTTTCGGGACTAGCGGGGCTAGCACAGATACGCAGTATTTT. Translation gives CASSLFGTSGASTDTQYF.

The rearrangement joins TRBV4-1 to TRBJ2-3; possibly TRBD2 for D (6 bases). Trimming took 0 bases from V and 3 from J, leaving 19 bases between them. Germline loops: CDR1 MGHRA, CDR2 YSYEKL. This CDR3 spans 18 amino acids. The CDR3 coding sequence is TGCGCCAGCAGCCAAGATCAAGTCGGGGCCGGGAGAACAGATACGCAGTATTTT. Residues: CASSQDQVGAGRTDTQYF.

The chain is built from TRBV5-4 and TRBJ1-2; 7 bases line up with TRBD1. Per the germline V gene, CDR1 is SGHNT and CDR2 is YYREEE (reference sequence). The CDR3 spans 12 residues. V was pared by 4 bases and J by 4 bases, with 1 base of the junction left unmatched. CDR3 DNA: TGTGCCAGCAGCAGGGACAGCTATGGCTACACCTTC. This gives the protein CASSRDSYGYTF.

This clone was observed a handful of times. CDR3 sequence: CASSEFSGSYNEQFF. The CDR3 coding sequence is TGTGCCAGCAGTGAATTTAGTGGTTCCTACAATGAGCAGTTCTTC. The chain joins TRBV6-1 to TRBJ2-1; D uncertain. CDR1 and CDR2 (germline): MNHNS, SASEGT. This CDR3 region has 15 residues. Trimming pared 2 bases from V and 1 base from J, leaving 9 bases between.

CDR3 bases: TGTGCCAGCAGCTTAGGAGGGATCCGTGGAAACACCATATATTTT. This sequence encodes CASSLGGIRGNTIYF. The chain carries TRBV7-2 and TRBJ1-3, with no clear D. This CDR3 has 15 amino acids. Germline CDR1 is SGHTA and CDR2 is FQGNSA. V lost 1 base, J lost 3 bases, and 10 bases lay in between.

The DNA of the CDR3 is TGTGCCAGCAGCCGACTGGTAGGATCCTATAATTCACCCCTCCACTTT. Translated: CASSRLVGSYNSPLHF. V usage is TRBV5-8 and J usage is TRBJ1-6; D remains unclear. V was cut by 4 bases and J by 1 base, with 12 bases left in between. This CDR3 spans 16 amino acids. The germline CDR1 and CDR2 sequences are SGHTS and YDEGEE.

The CDR3 DNA sequence: TGTGCCAGCAAGACAGTTCCCACTACCCACGGCTACACCTTC. Translation: CASKTVPTTHGYTF. The chain employs TRBV18 and TRBJ1-2; D possibly corresponds to TRBD1 (5 bases). Germline lookup yields CDR1 KGHSH and CDR2 LQKENI. The CDR3 runs to 14 residues. Trimming left V 8 bases short and J 8 bases short, with 21 bases between.

The chain employs TRBV6-4 and TRBJ1-6; 8 bases are a match to TRBD1. This CDR3 is built from 14 residues. The ends lost 8 bases at V and 10 bases at J; junction bases unmatched: 10. Germline CDR1 MRHNA, CDR2 SNTAGT. The CDR3 DNA reads as TGTGCCAGCTCTGCGGACAGGGTGGGATCACCCCTCCACTTT. Translation: CASSADRVGSPLHF.

V usage is TRBV5-5 and J usage is TRBJ1-5, with D uncertain. The V gene lost 0 bases and the J gene lost 3 bases, with 13 bases spanning the gap. Per the germline V gene, CDR1 is SGHKS and CDR2 is YYEKEE (reference sequence). This CDR3 is 16 amino acids long. Here the CDR3 reads CASSLALRPSNQPQHF. The CDR3 DNA reads TGTGCCAGCAGCTTGGCGCTCAGGCCATCCAATCAGCCCCAGCATTTT.

This clone has a single count. J is TRBJ2-3 and V is TRBV3-1 (or the pseudogene TRBV3-2); tentative D call: TRBD1 (6 bases). CDR3 length equals 13 residues. Germline CDR1 LGHDT, CDR2 YNNKEL (reference sequence). Trimming pared 5 bases from V and 4 bases from J, leaving 10 bases between. The CDR3, as DNA: TGTGCCAGCAGCTCCAGGGGCTCAGATACGCAGTATTTT. Translating it yields CASSSRGSDTQYF.

The genes are TRBV4-1 and TRBJ1-1; 8 positions match TRBD1. Germline V lookup: CDR1 MGHRA, CDR2 YSYEKL. V lost 1 base to trimming and J lost 3 bases; unmatched junction nucleotides: 4. This CDR3 comprises 15 residues. The CDR3, as DNA: TGCGCCAGCAGCCAAGGGACAGGGCAGGACACTGAAGCTTTCTTT. As protein: CASSQGTGQDTEAFF.

There are a few counts of this clone. The chain employs TRBV12-3 or TRBV12-4 and TRBJ1-1; tentative D call: TRBD1 (5 bases). V dropped 5 bases and J dropped 11 bases, with 18 bases sitting between them. This CDR3 region has 13 residues. This chain's CDR3 is CASSPLPRRVAFF. DNA for the CDR3: TGTGCCAGCAGTCCCCTACCCCGCAGGGTGGCTTTCTTT.

This chain uses TRBV18 with TRBJ1-4, with a tentative D call TRBD1 (5 bases). Germline V gene data show CDR1 as KGHSH and CDR2 as LQKENI. The germline V and J ends were trimmed by 1 base and 11 bases, with 8 bases remaining between them. This CDR3 has 12 amino acids. In DNA, the CDR3 is TGTGCCAGCTCACCACGTAGGGGTAAACTGTTTTTT. As protein: CASSPRRGKLFF.

This chain links TRBV5-1 with TRBJ2-3; no clear D gene. Germline CDR1 SGHRS, CDR2 YFSETQ. The V end lost 0 bases, the J end lost 3 bases, and 17 bases lay between the germline ends. This CDR3 has 17 amino acids. DNA of the CDR3: TGCGCCAGCAGCTTGGGACCCCACTCGCCCAGGACAGATACGCAGTATTTT. Translating gives CASSLGPHSPRTDTQYF.

The chain employs TRBV19 and TRBJ2-5, with 9 bases identical to TRBD2. Per germline, CDR1 LNHDA and CDR2 SQIVND (reference sequence). V was clipped by 5 bases and J by 5 bases; unmatched bases: 6. CDR3 length: 14 amino acids. The CDR3 region is CASSGGGAVETQYF. In DNA, the CDR3 is TGTGCCAGTAGTGGCGGGGGGGCCGTGGAGACCCAGTACTTC.

This chain links TRBV7-9 with TRBJ2-7; 8 bases line up with TRBD1. V gave up 5 bases and J gave up 6 bases; unmatched junction bases: 9. Germline CDR1 and CDR2: SEHNR and FQNEAQ (reference sequence). The CDR3 loop spans 14 amino acids. The CDR3 spells CASSSRTGSGEQYV. Here the CDR3 DNA reads TGTGCCAGCAGCAGCCGGACAGGGTCGGGCGAGCAGTACGTC.

CDR3 coding DNA: TGTGCCAGCTCTCCTTTTGGGGCCAGGAGAGGGGAGCTGTTTTTT. Translated, it gives CASSPFGARRGELFF. The V call is TRBV27, the J call TRBJ2-2; D possibly corresponds to TRBD1 (5 bases). Trimming shortened V by 8 bases and J by 8 bases, and 21 bases separated the two germline ends. CDR1 MNHEY and CDR2 SMNVEV come from the germline V gene (reference sequence). CDR3 size: 15 residues.